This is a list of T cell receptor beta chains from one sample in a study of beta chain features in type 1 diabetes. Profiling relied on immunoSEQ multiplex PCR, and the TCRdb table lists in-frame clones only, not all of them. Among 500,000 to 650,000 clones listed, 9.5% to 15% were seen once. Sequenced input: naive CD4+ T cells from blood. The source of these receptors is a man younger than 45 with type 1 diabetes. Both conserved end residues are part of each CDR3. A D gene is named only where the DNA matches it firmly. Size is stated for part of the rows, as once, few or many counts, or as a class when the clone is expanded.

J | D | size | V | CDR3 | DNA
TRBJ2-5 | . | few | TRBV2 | CASRVAGTTITETQYF | TGTGCCAGCAGGGTGGCGGGGACAACGATCACGGAGACCCAGTACTTC
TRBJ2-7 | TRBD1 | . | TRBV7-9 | CASSLWTGVYEQYF | TGTGCCAGCAGCCTTTGGACAGGGGTGTACGAGCAGTACTTC
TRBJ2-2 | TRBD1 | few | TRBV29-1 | CSGGDRVNTGELFF | TGCAGCGGAGGGGACAGGGTGAACACCGGGGAGCTGTTTTTT
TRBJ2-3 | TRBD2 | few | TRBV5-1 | CASSWGLAADTQYF | TGCGCCAGCAGCTGGGGACTAGCGGCAGATACGCAGTATTTT
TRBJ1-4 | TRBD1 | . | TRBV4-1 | CASSQGQGNEKLFF | TGCGCCAGCAGCCAGGGACAGGGGAATGAAAAACTGTTTTTT
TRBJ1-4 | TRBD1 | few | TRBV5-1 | CASSLAGTGNEKLFF | TGCGCCAGCAGCTTGGCCGGGACAGGGAATGAAAAACTGTTTTTT
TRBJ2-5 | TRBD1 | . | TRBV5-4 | CASSLPGQGAETQYF | TGTGCCAGCAGCTTGCCGGGACAGGGTGCGGAGACCCAGTACTTC
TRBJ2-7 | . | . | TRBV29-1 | CSVVVANEQYF | TGCAGCGTTGTTGTTGCAAACGAGCAGTACTTC
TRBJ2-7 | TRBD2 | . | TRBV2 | CGGRRESYEQYF | TGTGGTGGGAGGCGGGAGTCCTACGAGCAGTACTTC
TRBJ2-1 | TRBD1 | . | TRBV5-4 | CASSLTGGPSNEQFF | TGTGCCAGCAGCTTAACAGGGGGCCCTAGCAATGAGCAGTTCTTC
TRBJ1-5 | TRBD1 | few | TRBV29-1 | CSVEDGRGGQPQHF | TGCAGCGTTGAAGATGGCAGGGGGGGACAGCCCCAGCATTTT
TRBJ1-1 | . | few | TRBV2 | CASTGGVNTEAFF | TGTGCCAGCACCGGTGGAGTGAACACTGAAGCTTTCTTT
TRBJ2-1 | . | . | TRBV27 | CASSLREGANEQFF | TGTGCCAGCAGTTTGCGTGAAGGAGCCAATGAGCAGTTCTTC
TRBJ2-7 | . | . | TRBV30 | CAWSLGGSAISQQYF | TGTGCCTGGAGTCTGGGGGGCTCTGCAATCTCCCAGCAGTACTTC
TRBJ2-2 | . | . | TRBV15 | CATRADPPRLRLTGELFF | TGTGCCACGAGAGCGGACCCACCTCGACTACGACTCACCGGGGAGCTGTTTTTT
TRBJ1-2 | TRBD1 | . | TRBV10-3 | CAISESPDRVHGYTF | TGTGCCATCAGTGAGAGCCCGGACAGGGTACATGGCTACACCTTC
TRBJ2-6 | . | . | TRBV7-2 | CASSLGGHSGANVLTF | TGTGCCAGCAGCTTGGGAGGACACTCTGGGGCCAACGTCCTGACTTTC
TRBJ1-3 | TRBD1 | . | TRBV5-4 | CASRQTGLAGNTIYF | TGTGCCAGCAGACAGACAGGGCTCGCTGGAAACACCATATATTTT
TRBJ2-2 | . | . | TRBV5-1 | CASSLWLNTGELFF | TGCGCCAGCAGCTTGTGGCTCAACACCGGGGAGCTGTTTTTT
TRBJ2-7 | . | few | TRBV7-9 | CASSLGGDEQYF | TGTGCCAGCAGCTTAGGGGGTGACGAGCAGTACTTC
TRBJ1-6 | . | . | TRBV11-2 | CASSPLVRNSPLHF | TGTGCCAGCAGCCCCCTAGTTCGCAATTCACCCCTCCACTTT
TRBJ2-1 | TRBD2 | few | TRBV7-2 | CASSLIAGGYNEQFF | TGTGCCAGCAGCTTAATAGCGGGGGGGTACAATGAGCAGTTCTTC
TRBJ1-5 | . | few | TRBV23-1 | CASSQSYNEQANSNQPQHF | TGCGCCAGCAGTCAATCATACAACGAACAGGCAAATAGCAATCAGCCCCAGCATTTT
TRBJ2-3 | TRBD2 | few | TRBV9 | CASSVGAGHTDTQYF | TGTGCCAGCAGCGTGGGAGCGGGGCACACAGATACGCAGTATTTT
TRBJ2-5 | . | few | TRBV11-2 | CASSLTVGETQYF | TGTGCCAGCAGCTTGACAGTTGGGGAGACCCAGTACTTC
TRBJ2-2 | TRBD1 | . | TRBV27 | CASSPRDRASTGELFF | TGTGCCAGCAGTCCCCGGGACAGGGCGAGCACCGGGGAGCTGTTTTTT
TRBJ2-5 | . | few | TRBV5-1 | CASSPSRYQETQYF | TGCGCCAGCAGCCCCTCCCGGTACCAAGAGACCCAGTACTTC
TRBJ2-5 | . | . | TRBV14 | CASSQARRAIGETQYF | TGTGCCAGCAGCCAAGCGCGACGGGCGATTGGGGAGACCCAGTACTTC
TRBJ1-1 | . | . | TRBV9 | CASSTRVGRDTEAFF | TGTGCCAGCAGCACGCGGGTGGGGAGGGACACTGAAGCTTTCTTT
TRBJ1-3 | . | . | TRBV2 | CASTPFHRNTIYF | TGTGCCAGCACCCCTTTCCACCGAAACACCATATATTTT
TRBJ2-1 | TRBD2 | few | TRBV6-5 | CASTPPSGANEQFF | TGTGCCAGCACCCCCCCGAGCGGGGCTAATGAGCAGTTCTTC
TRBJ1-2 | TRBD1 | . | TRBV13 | CASSTRTGSTYGYTF | TGTGCCAGCAGCACACGGACAGGGAGCACCTATGGCTACACCTTC
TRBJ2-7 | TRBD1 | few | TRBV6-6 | CASSYDRVGEQYF | TGTGCCAGCAGTTACGACAGGGTAGGCGAGCAGTACTTC
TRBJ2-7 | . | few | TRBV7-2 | CASSLVRGSGEQYF | TGTGCCAGCAGCTTAGTCCGGGGATCTGGGGAGCAGTACTTC
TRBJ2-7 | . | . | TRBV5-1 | CASSLGLGSSYEQYF | TGCGCCAGCAGCTTGGGCTTAGGGAGCTCCTACGAGCAGTACTTC
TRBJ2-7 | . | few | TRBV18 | CASSPEGYEQYF | TGTGCCAGCTCACCCGAGGGCTACGAGCAGTACTTC
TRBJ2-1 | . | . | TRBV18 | CASSPTGHEQFF | TGTGCCAGCTCACCGACAGGTCATGAGCAGTTCTTC
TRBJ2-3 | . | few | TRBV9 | CASSVGTGDTQYF | TGTGCCAGCAGCGTAGGGACTGGGGATACGCAGTATTTT
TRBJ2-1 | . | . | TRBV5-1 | CASSFGQEQFF | TGCGCCAGCAGCTTCGGACAAGAGCAGTTCTTC
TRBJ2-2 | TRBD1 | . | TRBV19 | CASSMGGTGDTGELFF | TGTGCCAGTAGTATGGGTGGGACAGGGGACACCGGGGAGCTGTTTTTT
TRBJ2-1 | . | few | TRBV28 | CASSLGLRYEQFF | TGTGCCAGCAGTTTAGGTCTTCGGTATGAGCAGTTCTTC
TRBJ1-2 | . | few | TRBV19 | CASSTSGGDYGYTF | TGTGCCAGTAGCACCTCGGGAGGCGATTATGGCTACACCTTC
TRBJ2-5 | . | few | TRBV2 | CASSLQANQETQYF | TGTGCCAGCAGTTTACAGGCTAACCAAGAGACCCAGTACTTC
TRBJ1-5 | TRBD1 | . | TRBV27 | CASMDGTGGLGGNQPQHF | TGTGCCAGCATGGACGGGACAGGGGGGTTAGGGGGGAATCAGCCCCAGCATTTT
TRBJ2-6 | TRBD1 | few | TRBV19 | CASSTMGQGAAGANVLTF | TGTGCCAGTAGTACGATGGGACAGGGGGCCGCCGGGGCCAACGTCCTGACTTTC
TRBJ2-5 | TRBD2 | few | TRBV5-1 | CASSLIRTSGASGRETQYF | TGCGCCAGCAGCTTGATTCGGACTAGCGGGGCTAGTGGGCGAGAGACCCAGTACTTC
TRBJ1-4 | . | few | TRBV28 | CASSPYTSTNEKLFF | TGTGCCAGCAGTCCATATACGTCAACTAATGAAAAACTGTTTTTT